This TCR beta chain was sequenced for a study of T cell changes during pregnancy in multiple sclerosis (dated by TCRdb to 2018 to 2020). Regarding the complete study: The study looked at changes in the T cell repertoire across pregnancy in women with multiple sclerosis.

Library preparation used the immunoSEQ multiplex PCR assay. The source is immuneACCESS, and TCRdb retained only in-frame sequences with V and J called. Part of the clones is not carried over; for the studies checked, unresolved V genes explain less than half of this, and the remainder is unexplained. The sample contains about 61,000 clones, 85% to 90% of them found a single time. 0.89% of the sample is held by the ten biggest clonotypes. Worth noting for this clone: The specificity of this receptor is unknown. Base qualities are not recorded, but no much larger clone differs from it by a single base.

The CDR3 goes from the cysteine to the phenylalanine over 15 residues. Left in the record is the CDR3 DNA by itself, 45 bases read in frame from the first base. V has 4 bases trimmed and J has 4 bases trimmed; junction bases matching no gene number 6. The germline V gene provides CDR1 SGHVS and CDR2 FQNEAQ. The sequence joins TRBV7-8 to TRBJ2-2, and TRBD1 aligns with 7 junction nucleotides. The sample was peripheral blood, taken in the first trimester of pregnancy. This receptor was taken from a female donor in good health, enrolled as a control in a pregnancy study. The nucleotide sequence is given as TGTGCCAGCAGCTCGACAGGGTCGGGCACCGGGGAGCTGTTTTTT. This codes for CASSSTGSGTGELFF.